This TCR beta chain is from a study of metastatic and nonmetastatic thyroid tumors. Before thyroid surgery, none of the patients had received any treatment. CDR1 and CDR2 from the germline V gene are DFQATT and SNEGSKA (reference sequence). V shed 5 bases and J shed 2 bases, with 15 bases lying between them. CDR3 length: 14 residues. This clone ranks as medium-sized. From the PCR reads, TCRdb re-called clones with MiXCR. The repertoire consists of around 14,000 clones, with over 20% occurring once and the leading ten covering roughly 8%. This TCR was sampled from a female donor with papillary thyroid cancer or a benign thyroid nodule (not recorded which). Some clones in this sample may be carry-over from other donors' samples. The chain recombines TRBV20-1 with TRBJ2-5; a weak D match, TRBD2 (5 bases). Sequencing was performed on tumor tissue. The CDR3 DNA sequence: TGCAGTGCTCCACTAGAGGGTTTACAAGAGACCCAGTACTTC. Amino acids: CSAPLEGLQETQYF.